Each of the 11 T cell receptor beta chains below was sequenced from the same sample in a study of early T cells in non-severe SARS-CoV-2 infection. Via MiXCR, TCRdb re-called the 5' RACE reads, giving one row per CDR3 protein. The profile shows some 40,000 distinct CDR3 sequences, about 3.9% of them singletons. The sample comprised whole blood. The receptors were sampled from an adult who was a healthcare worker with PCR-confirmed SARS-CoV-2 infection or an uninfected control (not recorded which).

This clonotype was detected ten times or more. The V gene is TRBV4-3, the J gene TRBJ2-1, with D hard to call. V lost 0 bases and J 3 bases, leaving 15 bases between the germline ends. Germline V lookup: CDR1 LGHNA, CDR2 YSLEER. This CDR3 comprises 17 residues. CDR3 protein: CASSQDLNLINYNEQFF. The CDR3 coding sequence is TGCGCCAGCAGCCAAGATCTAAACTTAATTAACTACAATGAGCAGTTCTTC.

This clonotype was seen ten or more times. This chain joins TRBV25-1 and TRBJ2-5; TRBD1 might be the D (5 bases). Germline V lookup: CDR1 MGHDK, CDR2 SYGVNS. This CDR3 region has 16 residues. Trimming shortened V by 6 bases and J by 2 bases, and 19 bases separated the two germline ends. CDR3 sequence (DNA): TGTGCCAGCAGGTTTACACCGGACACACATCAAGAGACCCAGTACTTC. Encoded protein: CASRFTPDTHQETQYF.

The chain is built from TRBV21-1 and TRBJ1-6; TRBD1, the table's D call, was not compared with the DNA. TRBV21-1 is designated a pseudogene. The CDR3 runs 19 residues. CDR3 residues: CASSRSDRARGRMNSPLHF. The CDR3 DNA reads TGTGCCAGCAGCAGATCGGACAGGGCGCGCGGTAGAATGAATTCACCCCTCCACTTT.

This clonotype was counted many times. The chain joins TRBV21-1 to TRBJ2-7; no DNA check was done on the table's D call, TRBD2. TRBV21-1 is a listed pseudogene. The length of the CDR3 is 14 residues. This chain's CDR3 is CASSKGISAGCLYV. CDR3 coding DNA: TGTGCCAGCAGCAAAGGGATTAGCGCAGGGTGTCTGTACGTC.

This clonotype was counted ten times or more. This chain uses TRBV7-2 with TRBJ1-2; D is unresolved. The V and J ends lost 5 bases and 4 bases respectively, with 11 bases between them. The germline gives CDR1 SGHTA, CDR2 FQGNSA. The CDR3 has 13 amino acids. Written as DNA, the CDR3 is TGTGCCAGCAGCCCCGGACCGTTCTATGGCTACACCTTC. Its protein product is CASSPGPFYGYTF.

This clonotype was recorded many times. V usage is TRBV19 and J usage is TRBJ1-1; TRBD1 might be the D (5 bases). CDR3 size: 12 residues. V lost 1 base and J lost 6, with 6 bases in between. The germline CDR1 and CDR2 sequences are LNHDA and SQIVND (reference sequence). For the CDR3, the DNA is TGTGCCAGTAGTATAGGACAGTCTGAAGCTTTCTTT. Amino acids: CASSIGQSEAFF.

This clonotype turned up a few times. The V and J genes are TRBV12-3 or TRBV12-4 and TRBJ2-4; D is perhaps TRBD1 (5 bases). V lost 5 bases and J 6 bases, leaving 11 bases between the germline ends. This CDR3 has 13 amino acids. The CDR3 nucleotides read TGTGCCAGCAGTCGAGATCAGGGAAACATTCAGTACTTC. The encoded protein is CASSRDQGNIQYF.

This clonotype was counted many times. The rearrangement uses TRBV18 and TRBJ2-3, with D unresolved. The CDR3 contains 16 residues. The ends were cut back, 2 bases at V and 4 bases at J, with 16 bases in the middle. The germline V gene encodes CDR1 KGHSH and CDR2 LQKENI. The CDR3: CASSPNDRLLADTQYF. The CDR3, as DNA: TGTGCCAGCTCACCAAATGATCGGCTGTTGGCAGATACGCAGTATTTT.

Ten or more counts support this clonotype. The chain combines TRBV11-3 with TRBJ2-2, with 9 bases identical to TRBD1. There are 23 residues in the CDR3. Unmatched junction bases numbered 22, after V lost 1 base and J lost 1 base. CDR1 SGHNT and CDR2 YENEEA come from the germline V gene. The CDR3 DNA follows: TGTGCCAGCAGCTTAGGCTGGGTCCCCTCGGTGGGGACAGGGCTAAAGAACACCGGGGAGCTGTTTTTT. It translates to CASSLGWVPSVGTGLKNTGELFF.

The chain uses TRBV29-1 and TRBJ2-1; 7 nucleotides match TRBD1. V was pared by 4 bases and J by 6 bases, with 9 bases of the junction left unmatched. CDR1 and CDR2 (germline): SQVTM, ANQGSEA. CDR3 length: 14 residues. The CDR3 nucleotides are TGCAGCGTTGTCTCCGGGACAGCTTCCAATGAGCAGTTCTTC. This translates into CSVVSGTASNEQFF.

This clonotype was detected ten times or more. The V and J genes are TRBV28 and TRBJ2-7, with D possibly being TRBD1 (7 bases). Germline CDR1 MDHEN, CDR2 SYDVKM. CDR3 length: 13 amino acids. Trimming shortened V by 8 bases and J by 0 bases, and 11 bases separated the two germline ends. CDR3 protein: CASRGTVSYEQYF. In nucleotides, the CDR3 is TGTGCCAGCCGGGGGACAGTCTCCTACGAGCAGTACTTC.